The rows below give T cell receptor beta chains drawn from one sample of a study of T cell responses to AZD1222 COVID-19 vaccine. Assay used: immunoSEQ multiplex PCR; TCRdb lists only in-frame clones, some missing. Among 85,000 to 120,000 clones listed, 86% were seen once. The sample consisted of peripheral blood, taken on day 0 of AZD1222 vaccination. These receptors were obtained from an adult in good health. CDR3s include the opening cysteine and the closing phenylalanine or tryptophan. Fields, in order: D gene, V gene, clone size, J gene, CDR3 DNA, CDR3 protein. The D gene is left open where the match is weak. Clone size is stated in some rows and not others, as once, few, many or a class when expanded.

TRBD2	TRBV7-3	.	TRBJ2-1	TGTGCCAGCTCAGCGGGGGGCGAAAATGAGCAGTTCTTC	CASSAGGENEQFF
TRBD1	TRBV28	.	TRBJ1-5	TGTGCCAGCAGTTTATGGGACAGGGGGCAAGACAATCAGCCCCAGCATTTT	CASSLWDRGQDNQPQHF
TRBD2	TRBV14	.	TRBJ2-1	TGTGCCAGCAGCCAGGGACTAGGTTTTGAGCAGTTCTTC	CASSQGLGFEQFF
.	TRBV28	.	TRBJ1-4	TGTGCCAGCAGTTACAGTGCAACTAATGAAAAACTGTTTTTT	CASSYSATNEKLFF
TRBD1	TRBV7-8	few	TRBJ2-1	TGTGCCAGCAGCTTAGGACGGACAGGGAGTGAGATCGGAGATGAGCAGTTCTTC	CASSLGRTGSEIGDEQFF
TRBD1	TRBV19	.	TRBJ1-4	TGTGCCAGTAGTATGACTACAGGGGGCGCATTTGAAAAACTGTTTTTT	CASSMTTGGAFEKLFF
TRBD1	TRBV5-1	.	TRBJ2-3	TGCGCCAGCAGCTTACAGGGGCCAGGGACAGATACGCAGTATTTT	CASSLQGPGTDTQYF
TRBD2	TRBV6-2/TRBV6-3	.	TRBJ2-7	TGTGCCAGCAGCCAGGGACTAGCGGGATTCGAGCAGTACTTC	CASSQGLAGFEQYF
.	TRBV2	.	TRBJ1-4	TGTGCCAGCAGTAAGGAGGGGAGCACTAATGAAAAACTGTTTTTT	CASSKEGSTNEKLFF
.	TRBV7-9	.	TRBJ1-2	TGTGCCAGCAGCTCTTACCCACAAGTAGACTATGGCTACACCTTC	CASSSYPQVDYGYTF
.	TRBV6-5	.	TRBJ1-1	TGTGCCAGCAGGGCCCAACCCTACACTGAAGCTTTCTTT	CASRAQPYTEAFF
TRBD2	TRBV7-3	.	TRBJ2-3	TGTGCCAGCAGCTCGGGGGGTAGAGGGACAGATACGCAGTATTTT	CASSSGGRGTDTQYF
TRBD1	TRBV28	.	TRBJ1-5	TGTGCCAGCAGTTCGACCAGGGGGTGGAGCAATCAGCCCCAGCATTTT	CASSSTRGWSNQPQHF
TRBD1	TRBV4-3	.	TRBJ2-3	TGCGCCAGCAGCCCCAGGGGGCGGACAGATACGCAGTATTTT	CASSPRGRTDTQYF
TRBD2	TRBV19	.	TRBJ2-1	TGTGCCAGTAGTATTATAGGGCTAGCGGGAGGTCCGCGTCACAATGAGCAGTTCTTC	CASSIIGLAGGPRHNEQFF
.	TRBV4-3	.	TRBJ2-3	TGCGCCAGCAGCCAAGCCGGGGAGCCAGATACGCAGTATTTT	CASSQAGEPDTQYF
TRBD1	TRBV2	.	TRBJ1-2	TGTGCCAGCAGTAACGACAGGGATGGCTACACCTTC	CASSNDRDGYTF
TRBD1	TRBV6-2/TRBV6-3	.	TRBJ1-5	TGTGCCAGCAGCGAAGGGGGCCGTTTCAATCAGCCCCAGCATTTT	CASSEGGRFNQPQHF
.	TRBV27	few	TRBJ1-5	TGTGCCAGCAGTCCCCAAATTTTCGGCAATCAGCCCCAGCATTTT	CASSPQIFGNQPQHF
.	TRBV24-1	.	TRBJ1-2	TGTGCCACCAGTGTTACAGGGAACTATGGCTACACCTTC	CATSVTGNYGYTF
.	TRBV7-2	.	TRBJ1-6	TGTGCCAGCAGTTACACCCGGACGGGGGGTAATTCACCCCTCCACTTT	CASSYTRTGGNSPLHF
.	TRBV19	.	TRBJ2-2	TGTGCCAGTAGTATACCGGGGATCACCGGGGAGCTGTTTTTT	CASSIPGITGELFF
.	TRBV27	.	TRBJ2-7	TGTGCCAGCAGTTTAAGGCGCTTCGGGCAGTACGAGCAGTACTTC	CASSLRRFGQYEQYF
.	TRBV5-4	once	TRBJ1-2	TGTGCCAGCAGCTTGGGACAGAACTATGGCTACACCTTC	CASSLGQNYGYTF
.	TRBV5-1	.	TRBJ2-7	TGCGCCAGCAGCTTCCTACCTGACGGGTCCTACGAGCAGTACTTC	CASSFLPDGSYEQYF
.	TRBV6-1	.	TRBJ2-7	TGTGCCAGCAGTGACAGGGTTGTCCACGAGCAGTACTTC	CASSDRVVHEQYF
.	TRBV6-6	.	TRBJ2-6	TGTGCCAGCAGTGCCCCCGGAGGCTCTGGGGCCAACGTCCTGACTTTC	CASSAPGGSGANVLTF
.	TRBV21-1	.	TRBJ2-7	TGTGCCAGCAGCCTAGGTGGGACTAGCGGGAGTAGAGGTTCCTACGAGCAGTACTTC	CASSLGGTSGSRGSYEQYF
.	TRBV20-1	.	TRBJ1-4	TGCAGTGCTAGTCTTCGGGACAAACTGTTTTTT	CSASLRDKLFF
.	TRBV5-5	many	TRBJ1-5	TGTGCCAGCAGCTCCCTGGGGGGGGCGAATCAGCCCCAGCATTTT	CASSSLGGANQPQHF
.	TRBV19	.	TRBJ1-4	TGTGCCAGTAGTGCCAAGTTCGGAACTAATGAAAAACTGTTTTTT	CASSAKFGTNEKLFF
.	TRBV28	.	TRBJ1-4	TGTGCCAGCAGTACGGGAGGACTTAATGAAAAACTGTTTTTT	CASSTGGLNEKLFF
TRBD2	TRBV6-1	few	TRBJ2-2	TGTGCCAGCAGTGAGGCCGGGGGGACCACCGGGGAGCTGTTTTTT	CASSEAGGTTGELFF
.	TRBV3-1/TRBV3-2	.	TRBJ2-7	TGTGCCAGCAGCGCGGGACGGGGGACCTACGAGCAGTACTTC	CASSAGRGTYEQYF
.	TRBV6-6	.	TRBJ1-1	TGTGCCAGCAGTTACCCAAACCCCCCGAACACTGAAGCTTTCTTT	CASSYPNPPNTEAFF
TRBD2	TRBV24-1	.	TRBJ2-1	TGTGCCACCAGTGACCCCGGCCCCCTAGCGGGAGGTTACAATGAGCAGTTCTTC	CATSDPGPLAGGYNEQFF
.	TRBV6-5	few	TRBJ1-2	TGTGCCAGCAAAGGCCTTGGGCCTGATGGCTACACCTTC	CASKGLGPDGYTF
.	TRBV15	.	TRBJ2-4	TGTGCCACCAGCAGAGATCCCGGTCGACAGATAAACATTCAGTACTTC	CATSRDPGRQINIQYF
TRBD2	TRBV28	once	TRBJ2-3	TGTGCCAGCAAACTAGCGGGTCTCACAGATACGCAGTATTTT	CASKLAGLTDTQYF
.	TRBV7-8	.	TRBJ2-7	TGTGCCAGCAGCTTAGGTCGGCGGGACTCCTACGAGCAGTACTTC	CASSLGRRDSYEQYF
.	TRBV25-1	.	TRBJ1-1	TGTGCCAGCAGGCCTCTTACTGAGAACACTGAAGCTTTCTTT	CASRPLTENTEAFF
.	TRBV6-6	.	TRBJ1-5	TGTGCCAGCAGAGACCGCCCGGATCAGCCCCAGCATTTT	CASRDRPDQPQHF
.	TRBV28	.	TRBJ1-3	TGTGCCAGCAGCCTGAACAGGTTAGCCGGAAACACCATATATTTT	CASSLNRLAGNTIYF
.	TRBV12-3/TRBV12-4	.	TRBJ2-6	TGTGCCACCCGGAGCTCTGGGGCCAACGTCCTGACTTTC	CATRSSGANVLTF